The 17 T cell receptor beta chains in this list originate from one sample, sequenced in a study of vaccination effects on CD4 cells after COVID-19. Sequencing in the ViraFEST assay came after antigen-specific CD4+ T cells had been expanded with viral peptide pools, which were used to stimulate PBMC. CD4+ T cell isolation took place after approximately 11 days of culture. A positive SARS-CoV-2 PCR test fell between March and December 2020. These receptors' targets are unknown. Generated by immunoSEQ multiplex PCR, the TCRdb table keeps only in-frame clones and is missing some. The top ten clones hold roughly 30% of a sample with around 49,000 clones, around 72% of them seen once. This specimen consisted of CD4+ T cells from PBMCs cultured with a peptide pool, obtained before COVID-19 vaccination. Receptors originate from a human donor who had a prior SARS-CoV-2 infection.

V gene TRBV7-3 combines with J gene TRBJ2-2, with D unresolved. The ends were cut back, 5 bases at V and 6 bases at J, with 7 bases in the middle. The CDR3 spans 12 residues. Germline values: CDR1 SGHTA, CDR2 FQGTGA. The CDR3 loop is CASSPAPGELFF. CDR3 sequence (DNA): TGTGCCAGCAGCCCCGCGCCCGGGGAGCTGTTTTTT.

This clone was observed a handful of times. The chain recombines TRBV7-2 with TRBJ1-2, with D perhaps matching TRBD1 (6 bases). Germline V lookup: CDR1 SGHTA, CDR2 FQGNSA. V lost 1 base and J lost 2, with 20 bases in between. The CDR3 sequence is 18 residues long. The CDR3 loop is CASSLGWARGPANYGYTF. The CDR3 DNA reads TGTGCCAGCAGCTTAGGTTGGGCCAGGGGACCGGCGAACTATGGCTACACCTTC. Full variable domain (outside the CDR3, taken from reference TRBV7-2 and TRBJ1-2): GAGVSQSPSNKVTEKGKDVELRCDPISGHTALYWYRQSLGQGLEFLIYFQGNSAPDKSGLPSDRFSAERTGGSVSTLTIQRTQQEDSAVYLCASSLGWARGPANYGYTFGSGTRLTVV.

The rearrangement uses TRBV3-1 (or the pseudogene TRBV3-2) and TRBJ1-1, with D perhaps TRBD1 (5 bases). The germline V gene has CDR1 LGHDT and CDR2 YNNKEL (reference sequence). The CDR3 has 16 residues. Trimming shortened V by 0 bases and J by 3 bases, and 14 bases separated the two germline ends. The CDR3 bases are TGTGCCAGCAGCCAAGATACCCCAGACAGATACACTGAAGCTTTCTTT. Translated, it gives CASSQDTPDRYTEAFF.

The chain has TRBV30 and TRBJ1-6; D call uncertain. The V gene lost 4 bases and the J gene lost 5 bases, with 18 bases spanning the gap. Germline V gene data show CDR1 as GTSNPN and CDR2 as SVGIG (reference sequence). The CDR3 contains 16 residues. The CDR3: CAWMHSGGRDNSPLHF. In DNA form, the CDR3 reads TGTGCCTGGATGCATAGCGGTGGGAGGGATAATTCACCCCTCCACTTT.

CDR3 region: CASSSSGGMNTEAFF. The CDR3 bases are TGTGCCAGCAGCTCATCAGGGGGAATGAACACTGAAGCTTTCTTT. The chain joins TRBV7-3 to TRBJ1-1; 7 bases are a match to TRBD1. The V and J ends lost 4 bases and 0 bases, in that order; junction bases with no gene match: 5. The CDR3 totals 15 residues. Germline V gives CDR1 SGHTA, CDR2 FQGTGA.

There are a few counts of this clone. The DNA for the CDR3 is TGCGCCAGCAGCTCACAAGGAGGAAAATTCAATTCACCCCTCCACTTT. This encodes CASSSQGGKFNSPLHF. The V gene is TRBV5-1, the J gene TRBJ1-6; no clear D. Germline CDR1 is SGHRS and CDR2 is YFSETQ. The CDR3 covers 16 residues. Trimming stripped 3 bases from V and 7 bases from J, with 17 bases between.

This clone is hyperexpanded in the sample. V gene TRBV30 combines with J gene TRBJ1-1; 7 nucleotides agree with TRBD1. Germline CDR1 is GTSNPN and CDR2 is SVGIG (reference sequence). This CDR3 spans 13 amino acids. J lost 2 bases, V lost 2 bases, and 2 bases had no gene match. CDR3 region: CAWSRDSNTEAFF. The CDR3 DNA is TGTGCCTGGAGTAGGGACAGTAACACTGAAGCTTTCTTT.

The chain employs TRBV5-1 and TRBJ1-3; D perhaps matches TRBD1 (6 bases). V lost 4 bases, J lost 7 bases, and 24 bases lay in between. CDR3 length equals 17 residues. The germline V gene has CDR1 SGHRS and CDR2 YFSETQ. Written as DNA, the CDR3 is TGCGCCAGCAGCAACCCATCATTACAGGGCCGGGTTAACACCATATATTTT. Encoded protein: CASSNPSLQGRVNTIYF.

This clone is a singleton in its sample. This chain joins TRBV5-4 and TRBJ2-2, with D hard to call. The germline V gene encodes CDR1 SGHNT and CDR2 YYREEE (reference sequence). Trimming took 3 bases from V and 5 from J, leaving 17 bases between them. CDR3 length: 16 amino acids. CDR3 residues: CASSSERYTLTGELFF. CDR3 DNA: TGTGCCAGCAGCTCTGAGAGATACACTTTGACCGGGGAGCTGTTTTTT.

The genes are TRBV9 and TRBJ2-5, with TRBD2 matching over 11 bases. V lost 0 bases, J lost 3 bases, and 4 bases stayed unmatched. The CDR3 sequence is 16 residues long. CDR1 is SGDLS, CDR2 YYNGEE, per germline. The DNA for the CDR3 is TGTGCCAGCAGCGTAGATAGCGGGGGGGGCGAAGAGACCCAGTACTTC. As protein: CASSVDSGGGEETQYF.

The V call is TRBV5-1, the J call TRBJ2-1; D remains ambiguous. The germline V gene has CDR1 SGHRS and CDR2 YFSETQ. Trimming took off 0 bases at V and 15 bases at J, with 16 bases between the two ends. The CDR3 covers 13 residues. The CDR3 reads CASSLDRLDSWFF. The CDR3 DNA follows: TGCGCCAGCAGCTTGGACCGACTTGACTCGTGGTTCTTC.

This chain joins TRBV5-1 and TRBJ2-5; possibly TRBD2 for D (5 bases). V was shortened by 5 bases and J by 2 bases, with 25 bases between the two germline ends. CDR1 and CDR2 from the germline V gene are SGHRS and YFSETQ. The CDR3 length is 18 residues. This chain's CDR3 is CASRHYISGLGAQETQYF. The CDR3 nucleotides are TGCGCCAGCAGGCATTACATCTCCGGTTTGGGAGCACAAGAGACCCAGTACTTC.

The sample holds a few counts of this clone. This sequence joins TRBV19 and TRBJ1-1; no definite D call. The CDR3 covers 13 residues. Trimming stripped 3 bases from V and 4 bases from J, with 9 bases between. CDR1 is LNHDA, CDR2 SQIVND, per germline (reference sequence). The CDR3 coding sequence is TGTGCCAGTAGTATTGACCTTTCCACTGAAGCTTTCTTT. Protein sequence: CASSIDLSTEAFF. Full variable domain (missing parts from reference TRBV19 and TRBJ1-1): DGGITQSPKYLFRKEGQNVTLSCEQNLNHDAMYWYRQDPGQGLRLIYYSQIVNDFQKGDIAEGYSVSREKKESFPLTVTSAQKNPTAFYLCASSIDLSTEAFFGQGTRLTVV.

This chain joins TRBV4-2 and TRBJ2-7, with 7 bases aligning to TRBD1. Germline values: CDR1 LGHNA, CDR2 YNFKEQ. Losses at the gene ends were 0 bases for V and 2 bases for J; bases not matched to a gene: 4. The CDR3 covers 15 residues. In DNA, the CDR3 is TGTGCCAGCAGCCAAGAAAGGACAGGCACCTACGAGCAGTACTTC. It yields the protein CASSQERTGTYEQYF.

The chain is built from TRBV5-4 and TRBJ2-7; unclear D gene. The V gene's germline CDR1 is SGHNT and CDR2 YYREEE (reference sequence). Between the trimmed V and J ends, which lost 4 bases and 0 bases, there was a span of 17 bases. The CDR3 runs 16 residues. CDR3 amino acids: CASSPSSAVSSYEQYF. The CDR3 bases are TGTGCCAGCAGCCCCTCCTCCGCGGTTAGCTCCTACGAGCAGTACTTC.

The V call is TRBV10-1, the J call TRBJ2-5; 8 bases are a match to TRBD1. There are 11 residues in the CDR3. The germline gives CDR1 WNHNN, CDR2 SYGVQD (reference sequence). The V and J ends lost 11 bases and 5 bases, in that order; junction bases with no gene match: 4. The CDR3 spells CAGTGNETQYF. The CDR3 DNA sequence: TGCGCCGGGACAGGTAACGAGACCCAGTACTTC.

CDR3 sequence (DNA): TGTGCCTGGAGAAGGGGTGGAGGGACGGGAGGGCCCTACGAGCAGTACTTC. It translates to CAWRRGGGTGGPYEQYF. The chain couples TRBV30 to TRBJ2-7, with 8 bases identical to TRBD2. CDR3 length: 17 amino acids. The germline CDR1 and CDR2 sequences are GTSNPN and SVGIG (reference sequence). V dropped 3 bases and J dropped 2; count of bases not matched to a gene: 15.